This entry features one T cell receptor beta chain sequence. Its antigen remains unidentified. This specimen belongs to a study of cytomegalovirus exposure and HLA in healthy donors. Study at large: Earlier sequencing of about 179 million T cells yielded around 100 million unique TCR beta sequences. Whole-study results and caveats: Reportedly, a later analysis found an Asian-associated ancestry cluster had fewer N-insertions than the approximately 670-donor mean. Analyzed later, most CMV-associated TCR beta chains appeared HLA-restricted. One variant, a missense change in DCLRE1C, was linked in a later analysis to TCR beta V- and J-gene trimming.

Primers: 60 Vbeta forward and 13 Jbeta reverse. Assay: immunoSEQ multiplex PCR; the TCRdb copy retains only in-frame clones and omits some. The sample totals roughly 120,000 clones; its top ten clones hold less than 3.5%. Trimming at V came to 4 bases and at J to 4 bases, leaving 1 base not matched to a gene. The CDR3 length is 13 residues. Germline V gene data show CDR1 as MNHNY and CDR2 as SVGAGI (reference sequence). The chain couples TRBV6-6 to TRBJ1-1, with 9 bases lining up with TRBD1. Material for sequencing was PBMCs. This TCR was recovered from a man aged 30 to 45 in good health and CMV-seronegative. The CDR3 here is CASSLDRGTEAFF. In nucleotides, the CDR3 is TGTGCCAGCAGTTTGGACAGGGGCACTGAAGCTTTCTTT.